This is a list of T cell receptor beta chains from one sample in a study of long-term antiretroviral therapy in people with HIV. Clones were sequenced by immunoSEQ multiplex PCR, and TCRdb holds only the in-frame ones, with some missing. Found here are 17,000 or so clones, 90% to 95% of them singletons; the top ten hold about 8.9%. Sequences were derived from unsorted PBMCs, sampled 0.3 years after starting antiretroviral therapy. The origin of the receptors is a man aged 60 to 69 with HIV. The conserved cysteine and the conserved F or W are not part of the CDR3 here.

ASGLIGTSGTTDTQY,TRBV12-5,TRBJ2-3
ASSTPNYGYT,TRBV19,TRBJ1-2
ASSSNRGPGDTQY,TRBV6-6,TRBJ2-3
ASSPGAIYVGIAKNIQY,TRBV7-3,TRBJ2-4
ASSGRDRSYTGELF,TRBV19,TRBJ2-2
ANRKAAFGVYGYT,TRBV19,TRBJ1-2
ASSLGSSGTFYEQY,TRBV5-1,TRBJ2-7
ASSTLVVTYNNEQF,TRBV27,TRBJ2-1
ASSLRGGASESYEQY,TRBV7-3,TRBJ2-7
ASSEWRPTDTQY,TRBV10-1,TRBJ2-3
ASRMGVGNTQY,TRBV7-9,TRBJ2-3
ASSNAVGGPGNTIY,TRBV4-3,TRBJ1-3
ASSLDRNYGYT,TRBV6-5,TRBJ1-2
ATSRVGLLNQPQH,TRBV15,TRBJ1-5
ATSRGQFNEQF,TRBV15,TRBJ2-1
ASSQVPRIEAF,TRBV4-3,TRBJ1-1
ASSPSLAGVYYEQY,TRBV9,TRBJ2-7
SVSRGRDWSTEAF,TRBV29-1,TRBJ1-1
AWSEGNSPLH,TRBV30,TRBJ1-6
ASSRRTGEYEQY,TRBV7-2,TRBJ2-7
ASFGTSGSYEQY,TRBV27,TRBJ2-7
ASSSLQGALQPQH,TRBV6-6,TRBJ1-5
ASSLAASTDTQY,TRBV5-1,TRBJ2-3
ASKGTGGADNEQF,TRBV2,TRBJ2-1
AIGSTNQPQH,TRBV28,TRBJ1-5
ASSLARTSGRAGELF,TRBV11-2,TRBJ2-2
ASSSYVDAGEQY,TRBV7-3,TRBJ2-7
ASHVESSYEQY,TRBV5-1,TRBJ2-7
ASSPGGGAYNEQF,TRBV18,TRBJ2-1
ASSPPMDRGYSNQPQH,TRBV18,TRBJ1-5
ASSLITDTQY,TRBV5-1,TRBJ2-3
ASSRGRNYNEQF,TRBV4-1,TRBJ2-1
SVGGPGPYNEQF,TRBV29-1,TRBJ2-1